The rows below give T cell receptor beta chains drawn from one sample of a study of T cell repertoires and HLA-DP antigens. Their cognate antigens are unknown. Only in-frame clones appear in the TCRdb table, and some are missing; sequencing was by immunoSEQ multiplex PCR. The sample includes approximately 100,000 clones, about 89% of them seen just once. Sequenced sample: CD4+ T cells from PBMCs. These receptors were taken from a man over 45 in good health and CMV-seronegative. The CDR3 runs from the conserved cysteine through the conserved F or W. The D gene is left open where the match is weak. Size is stated for part of the rows, as once, few or many counts, or as a class when the clone is expanded.

size	J	V	D	CDR3	DNA
-	TRBJ1-2	TRBV28	TRBD1	CASSSTTGGLNYGYTF	TGTGCCAGCAGTTCCACCACAGGGGGTCTTAACTATGGCTACACCTTC
-	TRBJ2-2	TRBV4-3	TRBD2	CASSQEAGGANTGELFF	TGCGCCAGCAGCCAAGAGGCCGGGGGGGCGAACACCGGGGAGCTGTTTTTT
-	TRBJ2-3	TRBV28	-	CASSSPDTQYF	TGTGCCAGCAGTTCCCCAGATACGCAGTATTTT
-	TRBJ2-2	TRBV14	-	CASSLKHNTGELFF	TGTGCCAGCAGCTTGAAGCACAACACCGGGGAGCTGTTTTTT
-	TRBJ1-2	TRBV7-8	-	CASSPLGSGGYTF	TGTGCCAGCAGCCCACTCGGGAGCGGTGGCTACACCTTC
-	TRBJ1-5	TRBV5-8	-	CASSSLIWDQPQHF	TGTGCCAGCAGCTCACTGATATGGGATCAGCCCCAGCATTTT
-	TRBJ1-1	TRBV5-1	-	CASNSGGSAEAFF	TGCGCCAGCAACTCTGGGGGCAGCGCTGAAGCTTTCTTT
-	TRBJ2-7	TRBV6-5	-	CASSLGYRNEQYF	TGTGCCAGCAGTTTAGGGTATCGCAACGAGCAGTACTTC
few	TRBJ2-3	TRBV19	TRBD2	CASSTGLAGILDTQYF	TGTGCCAGTAGCACGGGACTAGCGGGAATATTAGATACGCAGTATTTT
-	TRBJ1-2	TRBV30	TRBD1	CAWKIGGSYGYTF	TGTGCCTGGAAGATAGGGGGCTCCTATGGCTACACCTTC
-	TRBJ2-7	TRBV9	-	CASSVGGNYEQYF	TGTGCCAGCAGCGTTGGGGGAAACTACGAGCAGTACTTC
-	TRBJ1-4	TRBV5-1	TRBD1	CASSLTGLVEKLFF	TGCGCCAGCAGCCTGACAGGGTTGGTAGAAAAACTGTTTTTT
-	TRBJ2-7	TRBV14	-	CASSQNRLYEQYF	TGTGCCAGCAGCCAAAACAGACTATACGAGCAGTACTTC
-	TRBJ2-3	TRBV5-1	TRBD2	CASSLGLAGVEGNTQYF	TGCGCCAGCAGCTTGGGTCTAGCGGGAGTGGAAGGGAACACGCAGTATTTT
-	TRBJ2-3	TRBV7-9	TRBD2	CASALTSGTDTQYF	TGTGCCAGCGCCCTGACTAGCGGCACAGATACGCAGTATTTT
once	TRBJ1-6	TRBV4-3	TRBD1	CASSQGTGLNSPLHF	TGCGCCAGCAGCCAAGGGACAGGGCTGAATTCACCCCTCCACTTT
many	TRBJ2-7	TRBV28	-	CASSLGSTYEQYF	TGTGCCAGCAGTTTGGGCAGTACCTACGAGCAGTACTTC
-	TRBJ2-7	TRBV5-1	TRBD2	CASSMTSGTYEQYF	TGCGCCAGCAGCATGACTAGCGGCACCTACGAGCAGTACTTC
-	TRBJ2-7	TRBV29-1	TRBD1	CSVERGLNSYEQYF	TGCAGCGTTGAAAGGGGGCTTAACTCCTACGAGCAGTACTTC
-	TRBJ2-7	TRBV5-1	-	CASSLGQFNEQYF	TGCGCCAGCAGCTTGGGACAATTTAACGAGCAGTACTTC
-	TRBJ2-7	TRBV25-1	-	CASSEGGSSSYEQYF	TGTGCCAGCAGTGAGGGGGGATCCTCTTCCTACGAGCAGTACTTC
-	TRBJ2-3	TRBV6-1	-	CASSGTGFTDTQYF	TGTGCCAGCAGTGGGACGGGCTTCACAGATACGCAGTATTTT
-	TRBJ2-5	TRBV6-5	-	CASSYSPRAETQYF	TGTGCCAGCAGTTACAGTCCCAGGGCAGAGACCCAGTACTTC
-	TRBJ2-1	TRBV18	TRBD2	CASSRLAGDEQFF	TGTGCCAGCTCAAGACTAGCGGGAGATGAGCAGTTCTTC
-	TRBJ2-1	TRBV9	TRBD2	CASSPRSAGVYYNEQFF	TGTGCCAGCAGCCCACGATCAGCGGGAGTTTACTACAATGAGCAGTTCTTC
few	TRBJ1-3	TRBV19	-	CASSISGQAYSGNTIYF	TGTGCCAGTAGTATATCAGGGCAAGCCTACTCTGGAAACACCATATATTTT
-	TRBJ2-1	TRBV5-1	TRBD1	CASSLVQGPYNEQFF	TGCGCCAGCAGCTTGGTACAGGGGCCCTACAATGAGCAGTTCTTC
-	TRBJ1-1	TRBV18	-	CASSPQGLAGGTEAFF	TGTGCCAGCTCACCACAGGGTCTCGCTGGGGGGACTGAAGCTTTCTTT
-	TRBJ2-7	TRBV9	TRBD1	CASSVAGDRAVKQYF	TGTGCCAGCAGCGTAGCGGGGGACAGGGCCGTCAAGCAGTACTTC
many	TRBJ2-3	TRBV10-1	TRBD2	CASSEGTSGSRRDTQYF	TGCGCCAGCAGTGAGGGGACTAGCGGGAGTCGGAGAGATACGCAGTATTTT
-	TRBJ2-7	TRBV27	-	CASRGGALRGEQYF	TGTGCCAGCAGGGGGGGCGCGCTACGCGGCGAGCAGTACTTC
-	TRBJ2-7	TRBV7-9	-	CASSIIQGSYEQYF	TGTGCCAGCAGCATAATACAGGGATCCTACGAGCAGTACTTC
-	TRBJ1-6	TRBV19	TRBD1	CASTERTGAMDSPLHF	TGTGCCAGTACCGAACGGACAGGGGCGATGGATTCACCCCTCCACTTT
-	TRBJ1-1	TRBV6-1	TRBD1	CASSLDRGLEAFF	TGTGCCAGCAGTTTAGACAGGGGGCTTGAAGCTTTCTTT
-	TRBJ2-1	TRBV19	TRBD2	CASSIGRGSYNEQFF	TGTGCCAGTAGTATTGGGAGGGGATCCTACAATGAGCAGTTCTTC